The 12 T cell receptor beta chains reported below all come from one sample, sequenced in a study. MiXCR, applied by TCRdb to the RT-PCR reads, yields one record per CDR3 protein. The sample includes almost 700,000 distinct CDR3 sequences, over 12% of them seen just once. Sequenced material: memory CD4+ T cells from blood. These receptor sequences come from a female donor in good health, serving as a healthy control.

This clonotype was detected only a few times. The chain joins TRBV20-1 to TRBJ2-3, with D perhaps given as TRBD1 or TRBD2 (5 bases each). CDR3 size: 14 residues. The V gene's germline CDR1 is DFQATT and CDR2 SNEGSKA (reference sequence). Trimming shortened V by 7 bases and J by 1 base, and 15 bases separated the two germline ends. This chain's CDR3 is CSVWGRPGTDTQYF. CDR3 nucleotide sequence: TGCAGTGTTTGGGGGAGACCCGGCACAGATACGCAGTATTTT.

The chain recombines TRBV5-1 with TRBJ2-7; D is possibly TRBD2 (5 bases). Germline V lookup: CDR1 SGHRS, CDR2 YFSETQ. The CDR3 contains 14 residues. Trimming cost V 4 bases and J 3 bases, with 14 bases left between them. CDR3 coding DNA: TGCGCCAGCAGCCAAGAGGGCTGGAACTACGAGCAGTACTTC. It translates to CASSQEGWNYEQYF.

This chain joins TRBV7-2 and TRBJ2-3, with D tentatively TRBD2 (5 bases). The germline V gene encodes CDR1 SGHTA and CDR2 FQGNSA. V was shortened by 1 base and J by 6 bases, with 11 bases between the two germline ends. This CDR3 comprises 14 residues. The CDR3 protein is CASSLGEAADTQYF. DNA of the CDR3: TGTGCCAGCAGCTTAGGGGAAGCGGCCGATACGCAGTATTTT.

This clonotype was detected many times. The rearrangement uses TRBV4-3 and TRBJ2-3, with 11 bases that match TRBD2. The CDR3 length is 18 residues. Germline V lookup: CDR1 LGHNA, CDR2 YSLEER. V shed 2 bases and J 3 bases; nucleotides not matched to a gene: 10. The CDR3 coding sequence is TGCGCCAGCAGCCAATCGCCCTCGGGACTAGCGGTAACAGATACGCAGTATTTT. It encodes CASSQSPSGLAVTDTQYF.

CDR3 protein: CASSTEPSTDTQYF. Here the CDR3 DNA reads TGCGCCAGCAGCACAGAACCTAGCACAGATACGCAGTATTTT. The chain uses TRBV4-1 and TRBJ2-3; D call uncertain. From germline, CDR1 is MGHRA and CDR2 YSYEKL. V shed 5 bases and J shed 0 bases, with 9 bases lying between them. The CDR3 covers 14 residues.

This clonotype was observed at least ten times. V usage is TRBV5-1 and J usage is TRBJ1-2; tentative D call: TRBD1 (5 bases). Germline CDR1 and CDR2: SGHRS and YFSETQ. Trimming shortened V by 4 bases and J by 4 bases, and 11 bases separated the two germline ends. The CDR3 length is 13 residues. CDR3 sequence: CASSIDSRYGYTF. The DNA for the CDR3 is TGCGCCAGCAGCATAGACAGCCGCTATGGCTACACCTTC. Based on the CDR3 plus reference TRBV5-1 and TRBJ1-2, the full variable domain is KAGVTQTPRYLIKTRGQQVTLSCSPISGHRSVSWYQQTPGQGLQFLFEYFSETQRNKGNFPGRFSGRQFSNSRSEMNVSTLELGDSALYLCASSIDSRYGYTFGSGTRLTVV.

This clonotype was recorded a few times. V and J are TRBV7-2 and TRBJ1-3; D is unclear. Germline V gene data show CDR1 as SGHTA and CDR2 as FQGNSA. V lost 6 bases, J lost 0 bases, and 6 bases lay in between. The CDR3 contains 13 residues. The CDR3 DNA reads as TGTGCCAGCAGAAGAACCTCTGGAAACACCATATATTTT. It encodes CASRRTSGNTIYF.

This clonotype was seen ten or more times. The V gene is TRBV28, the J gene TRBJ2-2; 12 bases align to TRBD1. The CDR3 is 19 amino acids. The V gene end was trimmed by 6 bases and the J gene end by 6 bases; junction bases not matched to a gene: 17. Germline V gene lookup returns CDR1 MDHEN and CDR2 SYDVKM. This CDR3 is CASRYAGTGGLIWAGELFF. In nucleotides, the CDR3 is TGTGCCAGCAGATACGCCGGGACAGGGGGCTTGATATGGGCCGGGGAGCTGTTTTTT. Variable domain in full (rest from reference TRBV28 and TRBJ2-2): DVKVTQSSRYLVKRTGEKVFLECVQDMDHENMFWYRQDPGLGLRLIYFSYDVKMKEKGDIPEGYSVSREKKERFSLILESASTNQTSMYLCASRYAGTGGLIWAGELFFGEGSRLTVL.

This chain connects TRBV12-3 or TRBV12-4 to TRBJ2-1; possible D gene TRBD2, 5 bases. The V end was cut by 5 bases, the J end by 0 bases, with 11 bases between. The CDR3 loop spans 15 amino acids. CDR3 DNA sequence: TGTGCCAGCAGTCTCCGGGAAAGCTCCTACAATGAGCAGTTCTTC. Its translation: CASSLRESSYNEQFF.

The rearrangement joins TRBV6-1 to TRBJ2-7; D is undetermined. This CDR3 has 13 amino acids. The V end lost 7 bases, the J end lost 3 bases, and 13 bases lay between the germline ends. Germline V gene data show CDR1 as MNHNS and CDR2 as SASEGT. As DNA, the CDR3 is TGTGCCAGCAAGATGGGAAGTAACTACGAGCAGTACTTC. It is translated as CASKMGSNYEQYF.

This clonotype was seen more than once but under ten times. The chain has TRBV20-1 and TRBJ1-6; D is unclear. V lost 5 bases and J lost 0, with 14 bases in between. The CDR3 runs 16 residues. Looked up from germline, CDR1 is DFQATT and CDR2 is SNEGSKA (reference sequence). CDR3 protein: CSARAVTSSYNSPLHF. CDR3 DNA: TGCAGTGCTCGAGCTGTCACGAGCTCCTATAATTCACCCCTCCACTTT.

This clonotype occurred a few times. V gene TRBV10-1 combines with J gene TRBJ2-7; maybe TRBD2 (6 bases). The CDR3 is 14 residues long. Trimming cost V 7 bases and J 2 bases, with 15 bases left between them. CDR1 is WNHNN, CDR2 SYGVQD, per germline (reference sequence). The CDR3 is CASTGSSVPYEQYF. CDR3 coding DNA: TGCGCCAGCACGGGATCTAGCGTACCCTACGAGCAGTACTTC.